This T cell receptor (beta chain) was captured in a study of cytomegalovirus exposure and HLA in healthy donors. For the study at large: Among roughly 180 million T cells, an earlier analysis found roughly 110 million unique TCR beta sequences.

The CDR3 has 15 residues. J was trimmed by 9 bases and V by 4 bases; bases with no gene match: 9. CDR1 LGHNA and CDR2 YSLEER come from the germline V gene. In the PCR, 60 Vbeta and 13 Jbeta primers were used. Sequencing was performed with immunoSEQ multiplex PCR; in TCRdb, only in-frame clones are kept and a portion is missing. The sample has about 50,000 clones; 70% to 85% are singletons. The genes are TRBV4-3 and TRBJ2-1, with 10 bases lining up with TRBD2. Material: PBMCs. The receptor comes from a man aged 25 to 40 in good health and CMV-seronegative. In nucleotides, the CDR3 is TGCGCCAGCAGCCTTGGTCCTAGCGGGAGTGCTGAGCAGTTCTTC. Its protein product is CASSLGPSGSAEQFF.